This TCR beta chain was observed in a study of read filtering for tumor transcriptome and immune sequencing. Study findings and constraints: Without single-read clonotypes, shared clonotype proportions correlated more between IR-seq and RNA-seq. RNA-seq captured clonotypes less deeply and reliably than IR-seq.

This library used roughly 370 ng RNA and molecular barcoded adaptors spanning alpha/delta and beta/gamma chains. TCRdb recomputed calls from the reads with MiXCR, one row per CDR3 protein. The sample yields around 9,000 distinct CDR3 sequences, around a sixth seen once. Sampling of bone marrow took place during active disease in every patient. Per germline, CDR1 SEHNR and CDR2 FQNEAQ (reference sequence). V trimming: 5 bases; J trimming: 7 bases; junction bases outside the gene matches: 13. CDR3 length: 16 amino acids. This clonotype turned up a few times. Its target is not known. The sample comprised a population of CD138-negative cells sorted from bone marrow. This chain links TRBV7-9 with TRBJ2-1; TRBD2 aligns across 8 bases. The receptor comes from a donor aged 40 or older with multiple myeloma. CDR3 sequence: CASSLLGPAGVNEQFF. The CDR3 DNA reads as TGTGCCAGCAGCCTTTTAGGACCAGCGGGGGTTAATGAGCAGTTCTTC.